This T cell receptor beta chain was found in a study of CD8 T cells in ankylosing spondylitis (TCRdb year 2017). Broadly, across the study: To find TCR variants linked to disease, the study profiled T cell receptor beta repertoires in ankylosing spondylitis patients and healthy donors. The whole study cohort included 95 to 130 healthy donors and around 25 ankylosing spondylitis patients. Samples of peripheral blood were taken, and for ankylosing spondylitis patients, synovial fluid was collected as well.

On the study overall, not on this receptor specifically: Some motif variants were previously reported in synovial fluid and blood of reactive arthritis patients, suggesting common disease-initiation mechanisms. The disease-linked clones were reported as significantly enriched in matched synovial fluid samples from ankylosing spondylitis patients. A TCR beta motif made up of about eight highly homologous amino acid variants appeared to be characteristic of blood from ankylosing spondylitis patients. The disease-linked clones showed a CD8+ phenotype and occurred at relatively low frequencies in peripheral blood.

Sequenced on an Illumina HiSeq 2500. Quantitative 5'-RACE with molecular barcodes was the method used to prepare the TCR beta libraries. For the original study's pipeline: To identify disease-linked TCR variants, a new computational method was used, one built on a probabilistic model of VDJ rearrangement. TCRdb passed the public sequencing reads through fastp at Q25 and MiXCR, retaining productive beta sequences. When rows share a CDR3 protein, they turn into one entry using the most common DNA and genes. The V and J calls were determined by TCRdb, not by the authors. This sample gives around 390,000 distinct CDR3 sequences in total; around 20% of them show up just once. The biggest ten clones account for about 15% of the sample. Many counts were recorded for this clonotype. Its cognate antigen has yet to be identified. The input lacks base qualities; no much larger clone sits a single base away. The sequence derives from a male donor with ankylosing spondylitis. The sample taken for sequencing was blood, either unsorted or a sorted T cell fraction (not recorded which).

The DNA reads TGTGCCAGCAGTTTAGCGGGAGGGCCGAGAGAGCAGTACTTC. Translated, this is CASSLAGGPREQYF. The rearrangement combines TRBV12-3 or TRBV12-4 with TRBJ2-7, and 7 junctional nucleotides match TRBD2. Trimming accounts for 0 bases at V and 7 bases at J, while the number of junction bases matched to no gene is 6. The CDR3, cysteine through phenylalanine, is 14 amino acids long. Just CDR3 DNA is preserved here, 42 bases in frame from base 1.